The 26 T cell receptor beta chains reported below all come from one sample, sequenced in a study of blood T cell repertoires in COVID-19. The repertoire was sequenced with immunoSEQ multiplex PCR; TCRdb's copy has only in-frame clones and lacks some. Of some 110,000 clones in the sample, roughly 80% were seen once. The specimen sequenced was peripheral blood. The receptors stem from a woman in her sixties or seventies with acute or convalescent COVID-19.

This clone was observed a single time. The J gene is TRBJ1-4, the V gene TRBV27; D is perhaps TRBD1 (6 bases). This CDR3 region has 16 residues. V lost 3 bases to trimming and J lost 3 bases, with 14 bases between them. Germline V gene sequence: CDR1 MNHEY, CDR2 SMNVEV (reference sequence). In nucleotides, the CDR3 is TGTGCCAGCAGTTTCCGCCGGGGGGCGCCTAATGAAAAACTGTTTTTT. Translation: CASSFRRGAPNEKLFF.

V is TRBV6-2 or TRBV6-3 and J is TRBJ2-1; TRBD2 matches 13 bases. Germline loops: CDR1 MNHEY, CDR2 SVGEGT. Trimming cost V 2 bases and J 8 bases; bases outside gene matches: 9. CDR3 size: 17 residues. The CDR3, as DNA: TGTGCCAGCAGTTACGGACTAGCGGGAGTAGGGGGGGATGAGCAGTTCTTC. Translated, it gives CASSYGLAGVGGDEQFF.

This clone showed up just a few times. The chain uses TRBV30 and TRBJ2-3; 10 bases are a match to TRBD2. V was clipped by 4 bases and J by 6 bases; unmatched bases: 4. CDR1 and CDR2 (germline): GTSNPN, SVGIG (reference sequence). This CDR3 spans 13 amino acids. For the CDR3, the DNA is TGTGCCTGGATAGTAGCGGGAGGCGATACGCAGTATTTT. This encodes CAWIVAGGDTQYF. The variable domain in full, with the rest retrieved from reference TRBV30 and TRBJ2-3, is SQTIHQWPATLVQPVGSPLSLECTVEGTSNPNLYWYRQAAGRGLQLLFYSVGIGQISSEVPQNLSASRPQDRQFILSSKKLLLSDSGFYLCAWIVAGGDTQYFGPGTRLTVL.

The V call is TRBV9, the J call TRBJ1-6, with a weak D call TRBD1 (6 bases). This CDR3 has 13 amino acids. Germline values: CDR1 SGDLS, CDR2 YYNGEE. Trimming stripped 4 bases from V and 8 bases from J, with 10 bases between. CDR3 nucleotide sequence: TGTGCCAGCAGCCCCCGGACAGATTCACCCCTCCACTTT. Its translation: CASSPRTDSPLHF.

V and J are TRBV2 and TRBJ1-5, with 7 nucleotides matching TRBD1. Germline CDR1 reads SNHLY; CDR2 reads FYNNEI. The J segment lost 6 bases and the V segment lost 8 bases, leaving 13 bases of the junction unmatched. The CDR3 length is 15 residues. The chain's CDR3 is CASGEVTGAVQPQHF. CDR3 in DNA: TGTGCCAGCGGGGAGGTAACAGGGGCGGTTCAGCCCCAGCATTTT.

This chain uses TRBV5-4 with TRBJ2-1, with 7 nucleotides matching TRBD2. With 4 bases clipped from V and 2 bases from J, the junction kept 9 bases outside the gene matches. CDR3 length equals 16 residues. CDR1 and CDR2 from the germline V gene are SGHNT and YYREEE (reference sequence). The CDR3 DNA reads as TGTGCCAGCAGCACCTCCTCGGGGGGTACCTACAATGAGCAGTTCTTC. It specifies CASSTSSGGTYNEQFF.

The chain has TRBV27 and TRBJ2-7; 9 nucleotides align to TRBD2. CDR3 length: 14 residues. CDR1 is MNHEY, CDR2 SMNVEV, per germline (reference sequence). Trimming at V came to 6 bases and at J to 2 bases, leaving 5 bases not matched to a gene. The CDR3 here is CASRRREGAYEQYF. The CDR3 coding sequence is TGTGCCAGCAGAAGGCGGGAGGGGGCCTACGAGCAGTACTTC.

The V and J genes are TRBV11-2 and TRBJ2-5, with TRBD2 as a possible D gene (7 bases). The CDR3 has 15 amino acids. The V and J ends lost 5 bases and 1 base respectively, with 14 bases between them. Germline assignment: CDR1 SGHAT and CDR2 FQNNGV. The DNA of the CDR3 is TGTGCCAGCAGCCAAAGGGGGGGACCCCAAGAGACCCAGTACTTC. This codes for CASSQRGGPQETQYF.

The V gene is TRBV3-1 (or the pseudogene TRBV3-2), the J gene TRBJ1-3; the D is unclear. Trimming took 2 bases from V and 0 from J, leaving 5 bases between them. The CDR3 is 14 amino acids. Germline V CDR1 and CDR2: LGHDT, YNNKEL (reference sequence). Written as DNA, the CDR3 is TGTGCCAGCAGCCAACTAAGCTCTGGAAACACCATATATTTT. Protein: CASSQLSSGNTIYF.

This clone was detected only once. The CDR3 nucleotides read TGTGCCAGCATCGAGGGGGGGCGAGAGCTGTTTTTT. This encodes CASIEGGRELFF. The chain combines TRBV6-5 with TRBJ2-2; possibly TRBD2 for D (7 bases). Looked up from germline, CDR1 is MNHEY and CDR2 is SVGAGI. This CDR3 region has 12 residues. The V end was cut by 7 bases, the J end by 11 bases, with 14 bases between.

This rearrangement joins TRBV20-1 to TRBJ1-6, with TRBD1 as a possible D gene (5 bases). The CDR3 covers 15 residues. V dropped 3 bases and J dropped 7 bases, with 16 bases sitting between them. Germline CDR1 is DFQATT and CDR2 is SNEGSKA (reference sequence). CDR3 protein: CSASRGGVGNSPLHF. The CDR3 DNA follows: TGCAGTGCTAGTCGCGGGGGGGTAGGAAATTCACCCCTCCACTTT.

This chain uses TRBV14 with TRBJ2-7; TRBD1 aligns across 7 bases. The CDR3 is 15 amino acids. Trimming removed 2 bases from V and 7 bases from J; junction bases left unmatched: 11. The V gene's germline CDR1 is SGHDN and CDR2 FVKESK. DNA for the CDR3: TGTGCCAGCAGCCAACAGACAGGGTTGTATGGGGAGCAGTACTTC. Encoded protein: CASSQQTGLYGEQYF. Based on the CDR3 plus reference TRBV14 and TRBJ2-7, the full variable domain is EAGVTQFPSHSVIEKGQTVTLRCDPISGHDNLYWYRRVMGKEIKFLLHFVKESKQDESGMPNNRFLAERTGGTYSTLKVQPAELEDSGVYFCASSQQTGLYGEQYFGPGTRLTVT.

This chain connects TRBV4-1 to TRBJ1-4, with D possibly TRBD1 on 5 matching bases. V gave up 5 bases and J gave up 3 bases, with 19 bases separating them. CDR1 and CDR2 (germline): MGHRA, YSYEKL. This CDR3 comprises 17 residues. The CDR3 DNA follows: TGCGCCAGCAGCAACCGTCGTTTCAGGGTATCTAATGAAAAACTGTTTTTT. Amino acids: CASSNRRFRVSNEKLFF.

This sequence joins TRBV5-1 and TRBJ2-7, with TRBD2 as a possible D gene (6 bases). From germline, CDR1 is SGHRS and CDR2 YFSETQ. The CDR3 has 13 amino acids. Trimming cost V 0 bases and J 11 bases, with 15 bases left between them. The CDR3 is CASSLEVLAEKYF. The CDR3 region has the DNA TGCGCCAGCAGCTTGGAGGTTTTAGCGGAAAAGTACTTC.

A single count supports this clone. The chain recombines TRBV4-1 with TRBJ2-7, with 10 bases lining up with TRBD1. V shed 3 bases and J 2 bases; nucleotides not matched to a gene: 4. In germline, CDR1 is MGHRA, CDR2 YSYEKL. This CDR3 is 15 amino acids long. Written as DNA, the CDR3 is TGCGCCAGCAGCCATGCCGGACAGGGGGCCTACGAGCAGTACTTC. Translating it yields CASSHAGQGAYEQYF.

This clone occurred once. The chain uses TRBV5-1 and TRBJ1-3; possible D gene TRBD1, 5 bases. Trimming cost V 3 bases and J 2 bases, with 12 bases left between them. The CDR3 spans 15 residues. Germline CDR1 and CDR2: SGHRS and YFSETQ. CDR3 amino acids: CASSSSQGTGNTIYF. For the CDR3, the DNA is TGCGCCAGCAGCTCGTCGCAGGGCACTGGAAACACCATATATTTT.

The CDR3 region is CAWSQGGGGTLYEQYF. The CDR3 nucleotides are TGTGCCTGGTCGCAGGGGGGTGGTGGTACGTTGTACGAGCAGTACTTC. The V and J genes are TRBV30 and TRBJ2-7; the D gene is possibly TRBD1 (7 bases). The CDR3 spans 16 residues. V lost 5 bases to trimming and J lost 4 bases, with 24 bases between them. In germline, CDR1 is GTSNPN, CDR2 SVGIG (reference sequence).

The V call is TRBV10-2, the J call TRBJ2-5; a possible D gene is TRBD1 (5 bases). CDR3 length: 14 amino acids. Trimming took off 4 bases at V and 4 bases at J, with 13 bases between the two ends. The germline gives CDR1 WSHSY, CDR2 SAAADI. CDR3 nucleotide sequence: TGCGCCAGCAGTGCGAGGACATGGGGAGAGACCCAGTACTTC. Translating it yields CASSARTWGETQYF.

This sequence joins TRBV5-1 and TRBJ2-5; 14 bases agree with TRBD2. V shed 0 bases and J 1 base; nucleotides not matched to a gene: 11. Germline V gene lookup returns CDR1 SGHRS and CDR2 YFSETQ. This CDR3 region has 20 residues. The CDR3 region is CASSLVTRLAGGPLQETQYF. In nucleotides, the CDR3 is TGCGCCAGCAGCTTGGTAACCCGACTAGCGGGAGGGCCCCTCCAAGAGACCCAGTACTTC.

CDR3 bases: TGTGCCAGCAGCCAAGAAGAGAGGGGGGGCCTTCCGTCCCAGTACTTC. Residues: CASSQEERGGLPSQYF. The chain has TRBV3-1 (or the pseudogene TRBV3-2) and TRBJ2-5, with D possibly TRBD2 on 7 matching bases. V was cut by 0 bases and J by 9 bases, with 20 bases left in between. Germline V CDR1 and CDR2: LGHDT, YNNKEL (reference sequence). This CDR3 comprises 16 residues.

Only a few counts were recorded for this clone. CDR3 in amino acids: CASSRGSGYGYTF. The CDR3 DNA reads as TGTGCCAGCAGTAGGGGTTCTGGCTATGGCTACACCTTC. The chain recombines TRBV6-2 or TRBV6-3 with TRBJ1-2, with D tentatively TRBD1 (5 bases). CDR3 size: 13 residues. V gave up 5 bases and J gave up 4 bases, with 11 bases separating them. The V gene's germline CDR1 is MNHEY and CDR2 SVGEGT.

This chain connects TRBV23-1 to TRBJ2-7, with 9 bases that match TRBD1. TRBV23-1 is filed as an ORF, its function uncertain. The CDR3 has 16 residues. Losses at the gene ends were 4 bases for V and 0 bases for J; bases not matched to a gene: 7. The CDR3, as DNA: TGCGCCAGCAGTCGGGGACAGGGCGAGAGCTCCTACGAGCAGTACTTC. Its translation is CASSRGQGESSYEQYF.

The chain uses TRBV4-3 and TRBJ1-3; 8 bases fit TRBD1. This CDR3 has 18 residues. Trimming cost V 4 bases and J 1 base; bases outside gene matches: 12. Germline V CDR1 and CDR2: LGHNA, YSLEER. Here the CDR3 reads CASSRITGGSTSGNTIYF. The CDR3 nucleotides are TGCGCCAGCAGCCGGATCACAGGGGGATCCACTTCTGGAAACACCATATATTTT.

The chain recombines TRBV2 with TRBJ2-7, with a weak D call TRBD1 (7 bases). There are 17 residues in the CDR3. Trimming left V 0 bases short and J 4 bases short, with 19 bases between. Germline CDR1 SNHLY, CDR2 FYNNEI. The CDR3 region has the DNA TGTGCCAGCAGTGAAGCGCTTCGGCGCGCAGGGGGGTACGAGCAGTACTTC. This gives the protein CASSEALRRAGGYEQYF.

As regards this clone: Additional DNA sequences in this sample encode the identical CDR3. V gene TRBV6-5 combines with J gene TRBJ1-1; possibly TRBD1 for D (5 bases). Germline V CDR1 and CDR2: MNHEY, SVGAGI. The ends were cut back, 2 bases at V and 3 bases at J, with 7 bases in the middle. The CDR3 consists of 13 residues. CDR3 amino acids: CASSYGGDTEAFF. The CDR3 DNA is TGTGCCAGCAGTTACGGAGGGGACACTGAAGCTTTCTTT.

J is TRBJ2-7 and V is TRBV27, with D possibly matching TRBD2 (6 bases). CDR3 size: 15 residues. CDR1 MNHEY and CDR2 SMNVEV come from the germline V gene (reference sequence). The V end was cut by 3 bases, the J end by 4 bases, with 16 bases between. The CDR3 here is CASSFREAGLYEQYF. The CDR3 DNA reads as TGTGCCAGCAGTTTTAGAGAGGCGGGGCTTTACGAGCAGTACTTC.